Listed here are 19 T cell receptor beta chains from one sample, sequenced in a study of Ad26.COV2.S vaccination and SARS-CoV-2 variants. Treatment reported: 15 to 20 received Ad26.COV2.S at low or high dose, single or two shots; about 5 received placebo; per-sample allocation not given. Collection of the samples took place on day 63 after the first injection of vaccine or placebo. Clones were read by immunoSEQ multiplex PCR, and TCRdb kept only the in-frame ones, dropping some. This sample has roughly 400,000 clones, with about nine tenths found just once. The input for sequencing was peripheral blood, taken in a trial of Ad26.COV2.S vaccine versus placebo. These receptors were taken from a person aged 18-65 years who received the Ad26.COV2.S COVID-19 vaccine or a placebo.

Here the CDR3 DNA reads TGTGCCAGCAGCCCAGGAAAGTTTCGCGAGTACACCTTC. This sequence encodes CASSPGKFREYTF. The V gene is TRBV6-5, the J gene TRBJ1-2; no firm D call. V was cut by 6 bases and J by 11 bases, with 19 bases left in between. The V gene's germline CDR1 is MNHEY and CDR2 SVGAGI. CDR3 size: 13 residues.

The rearrangement uses TRBV2 and TRBJ2-7, with 14 bases fitting TRBD2. CDR3 size: 15 residues. J was trimmed by 3 bases and V by 10 bases; bases with no gene match: 8. Germline CDR1 reads SNHLY; CDR2 reads FYNNEI. The CDR3 sequence is CATIRLAGGGYEQYF. CDR3 coding DNA: TGTGCCACCATTCGACTAGCGGGAGGGGGCTACGAGCAGTACTTC.

V gene TRBV6-5 combines with J gene TRBJ2-7, with 9 bases matching TRBD2. The germline V gene has CDR1 MNHEY and CDR2 SVGAGI. V lost 6 bases and J lost 2; bases outside the gene matches: 8. CDR3 size: 15 residues. CDR3 amino acids: CASSLTSGPPYEQYF. Written as DNA, the CDR3 is TGTGCCAGCAGCTTGACTAGCGGCCCTCCCTACGAGCAGTACTTC.

The chain employs TRBV5-1 and TRBJ2-5; 12 nucleotides line up with TRBD1. The CDR3 length is 14 residues. Germline trimming cut 4 bases from V and 5 bases from J; bases unmatched to any gene: 3. The V gene's germline CDR1 is SGHRS and CDR2 YFSETQ. CDR3: CASSGTGGRETQYF. In DNA, the CDR3 is TGCGCCAGCAGCGGGACAGGGGGCCGCGAGACCCAGTACTTC.

The V gene is TRBV30, the J gene TRBJ1-1, with D unresolved. From germline, CDR1 is GTSNPN and CDR2 SVGIG (reference sequence). The CDR3 loop spans 10 amino acids. CDR3 sequence reads: CGLGDTEAFF. CDR3 sequence (DNA): TGTGGTTTGGGCGACACTGAAGCTTTCTTT.

This rearrangement joins TRBV12-3 or TRBV12-4 to TRBJ2-5, with TRBD2 as a possible D gene (5 bases). The CDR3 is made up of 13 amino acids. V lost 4 bases to trimming and J lost 5 bases, with 11 bases between them. The CDR3 sequence: CASSSSRGETQYF. The DNA of the CDR3 is TGTGCCAGCAGTTCCTCTCGCGGGGAGACCCAGTACTTC.

This chain connects TRBV28 to TRBJ2-7, with 7 bases lining up with TRBD1. V shed 6 bases, J shed 3 bases, and the junction held 2 bases outside the gene matches. This CDR3 contains 12 residues. The germline V gene encodes CDR1 MDHEN and CDR2 SYDVKM. CDR3 coding DNA: TGTGCCAGCAGCAGGGGGTACTACGAGCAGTACTTC. Translated: CASSRGYYEQYF.

This sequence joins TRBV28 and TRBJ2-3; 9 bases match TRBD1. V trimming: 5 bases; J trimming: 1 base; junction bases outside the gene matches: 7. Germline assignment: CDR1 MDHEN and CDR2 SYDVKM. This CDR3 has 16 amino acids. CDR3 sequence: CASSPHRGPGTDTQYF. The CDR3, as DNA: TGTGCCAGCAGTCCCCACAGGGGGCCGGGCACAGATACGCAGTATTTT.

The V and J genes are TRBV24-1 and TRBJ2-2, with D perhaps given as TRBD1 or TRBD2 (5 bases each). The CDR3 is 17 amino acids. From germline, CDR1 is KGHDR and CDR2 SFDVKD. V shed 1 base and J shed 4 bases, with 15 bases lying between them. The CDR3 coding sequence is TGTGCCACCAGTGATTTTGGCCAGGGCGGGTTCACCGGGGAGCTGTTTTTT. It is translated as CATSDFGQGGFTGELFF.

The genes are TRBV6-5 and TRBJ1-6; 8 bases align to TRBD1. V shed 6 bases, J shed 7 bases, and the junction held 8 bases outside the gene matches. This CDR3 has 15 amino acids. From germline, CDR1 is MNHEY and CDR2 SVGAGI. The CDR3 DNA reads as TGTGCCAGCAGAACCCCGGGACAGGTGAATTCACCCCTCCACTTT. Residues: CASRTPGQVNSPLHF.

V usage is TRBV5-6 and J usage is TRBJ1-6; D not resolved. Germline CDR1 SGHDT, CDR2 YYEEEE. V shed 3 bases and J shed 9 bases, with 22 bases lying between them. The CDR3 spans 17 residues. The CDR3 region is CASSWGTDGYLISPLHF. CDR3 sequence (DNA): TGTGCCAGCAGCTGGGGAACGGACGGATACTTAATTTCACCCCTCCACTTT.

V is TRBV9 and J is TRBJ2-1; 7 nucleotides match TRBD2. Germline values: CDR1 SGDLS, CDR2 YYNGEE. V shed 3 bases and J 7 bases; nucleotides not matched to a gene: 10. This CDR3 comprises 15 residues. CDR3 amino acids: CASSASGTTGNEQFF. The CDR3 nucleotides are TGTGCCAGCAGCGCTTCCGGGACTACGGGGAATGAGCAGTTCTTC.

This chain links TRBV11-2 with TRBJ2-6; tentatively, D is TRBD2 (6 bases). Trimming removed 0 bases at V and 0 bases at J, with 9 bases between. CDR1 SGHAT and CDR2 FQNNGV come from the germline V gene. This CDR3 spans 17 amino acids. CDR3 sequence (DNA): TGTGCCAGCAGCTTAGAGCGGGGTTACTCTGGGGCCAACGTCCTGACTTTC. Its translation is CASSLERGYSGANVLTF.

The genes are TRBV3-1 (or the pseudogene TRBV3-2) and TRBJ2-1, with D tentatively TRBD1 (5 bases). The ends were cut back, 0 bases at V and 2 bases at J, with 17 bases in the middle. Germline values: CDR1 LGHDT, CDR2 YNNKEL (reference sequence). The CDR3 contains 18 residues. The CDR3 is CASSQDLSQEGAYNEQFF. The DNA for the CDR3 is TGTGCCAGCAGCCAAGATCTTTCCCAGGAAGGGGCCTACAATGAGCAGTTCTTC.

The chain links TRBV28 to TRBJ1-2; TRBD1 is a possible D gene (5 bases). Trimming shortened V by 1 base and J by 7 bases, and 7 bases separated the two germline ends. The V gene's germline CDR1 is MDHEN and CDR2 SYDVKM. CDR3 length: 12 residues. In DNA form, the CDR3 reads TGTGCCAGCAGTTTATCCGGGGGTGGCTACACCTTC. This codes for CASSLSGGGYTF.

This clone was observed a single time. The chain couples TRBV4-2 to TRBJ2-5; 15 positions agree with TRBD2. J gave up 5 bases and V 0 bases, and 1 base lay outside the gene matches. The germline V gene encodes CDR1 LGHNA and CDR2 YNFKEQ. The CDR3 covers 16 residues. The chain's CDR3 is CASSQDGTSGGETQYF. In DNA form, the CDR3 reads TGTGCCAGCAGCCAAGATGGGACTAGCGGGGGGGAGACCCAGTACTTC.

The chain employs TRBV5-4 and TRBJ2-7, with no clear D. The V gene lost 0 bases and the J gene lost 5 bases, with 12 bases spanning the gap. Germline CDR1 is SGHNT and CDR2 is YYREEE (reference sequence). The CDR3 is made up of 14 amino acids. In DNA, the CDR3 is TGTGCCAGCAGCTTGGAACTCCAGGAACACGAGCAGTACTTC. This sequence encodes CASSLELQEHEQYF.

V and J are TRBV9 and TRBJ2-3, with 10 positions matching TRBD2. CDR1 and CDR2 from the germline V gene are SGDLS and YYNGEE. The CDR3 loop spans 16 amino acids. Trimming cost V 0 bases and J 2 bases; bases outside gene matches: 3. DNA of the CDR3: TGTGCCAGCAGCGTAGGACTAGCGGGTCACACAGATACGCAGTATTTT. It translates to CASSVGLAGHTDTQYF.

Turning to this clone: Other DNA sequences in this sample translate to the same CDR3. This chain uses TRBV5-1 with TRBJ2-7; 8 bases agree with TRBD2. Germline CDR1 SGHRS, CDR2 YFSETQ. The CDR3 runs 14 residues. Germline trimming cut 0 bases from V and 3 bases from J; bases unmatched to any gene: 2. The CDR3 region has the DNA TGCGCCAGCAGCTTGGCAGCGGGAGACTACGAGCAGTACTTC. Its translation is CASSLAAGDYEQYF. The complete variable domain, with remaining parts taken from reference TRBV5-1 and TRBJ2-7, reads KAGVTQTPRYLIKTRGQQVTLSCSPISGHRSVSWYQQTPGQGLQFLFEYFSETQRNKGNFPGRFSGRQFSNSRSEMNVSTLELGDSALYLCASSLAAGDYEQYFGPGTRLTVT.